One sample yielded the 24 T cell receptor beta chains listed below, sequenced in a study of blood T cell repertoires in COVID-19. TCRdb's table, derived via immunoSEQ multiplex PCR, lists solely in-frame clones and lacks some. The repertoire holds about 190,000 clones, with roughly 86% as singletons. The material sequenced was peripheral blood. All receptors come from a man between 18 and 35 years old with active or convalescent COVID-19.

This rearrangement joins TRBV30 to TRBJ2-7; D not resolved. V was trimmed by 6 bases and J by 7 bases, leaving 19 bases between them. This CDR3 is built from 13 residues. Germline V CDR1 and CDR2: GTSNPN, SVGIG (reference sequence). The CDR3 protein is CACQEASPSEQYF. The DNA for the CDR3 is TGTGCCTGTCAAGAAGCGTCCCCCTCAGAGCAGTACTTC. The whole variable domain, filled in from reference TRBV30 and TRBJ2-7, reads SQTIHQWPATLVQPVGSPLSLECTVEGTSNPNLYWYRQAAGRGLQLLFYSVGIGQISSEVPQNLSASRPQDRQFILSSKKLLLSDSGFYLCACQEASPSEQYFGPGTRLTVT.

V is TRBV4-1 and J is TRBJ1-4; tentative D call: TRBD1 (5 bases). This CDR3 has 15 residues. V was clipped by 0 bases and J by 5 bases, with 10 bases between them. Germline CDR1 reads MGHRA; CDR2 reads YSYEKL. CDR3 loop: CASSQEDRSNEKLFF. CDR3 nucleotide sequence: TGCGCCAGCAGCCAAGAAGACAGATCAAATGAAAAACTGTTTTTT.

The chain has TRBV7-9 and TRBJ2-7; 10 bases map to TRBD2. The CDR3 spans 16 residues. Germline CDR1 and CDR2: SEHNR and FQNEAQ (reference sequence). The junction had 9 bases not matched to a gene; V was cut back by 1 base and J by 6 bases. CDR3 loop: CASSLGSLSGRIEQYF. The CDR3 DNA reads as TGTGCCAGCAGCTTAGGCTCCCTTAGCGGGAGGATCGAGCAGTACTTC.

V usage is TRBV14 and J usage is TRBJ2-3, with D possibly being TRBD2 (6 bases). V gave up 0 bases and J gave up 3 bases, with 13 bases separating them. Looked up from germline, CDR1 is SGHDN and CDR2 is FVKESK. CDR3 size: 16 residues. CDR3 amino acids: CASSQDRRGRTDTQYF. The CDR3 region has the DNA TGTGCCAGCAGCCAAGATAGGCGAGGGAGGACAGATACGCAGTATTTT. Full variable domain (remainder filled in from reference TRBV14 and TRBJ2-3): EAGVTQFPSHSVIEKGQTVTLRCDPISGHDNLYWYRRVMGKEIKFLLHFVKESKQDESGMPNNRFLAERTGGTYSTLKVQPAELEDSGVYFCASSQDRRGRTDTQYFGPGTRLTVL.

The V gene is TRBV2, the J gene TRBJ2-3; 12 bases align to TRBD1. Trimming took 3 bases from V and 1 from J; bases not matched to a gene: 8. The CDR3 sequence is 18 residues long. Germline CDR1 SNHLY, CDR2 FYNNEI. The CDR3 coding sequence is TGTGCCAGCAGTGACGGGACAGGGGGCCCGCGTGGCACAGATACGCAGTATTTT. Translated, it gives CASSDGTGGPRGTDTQYF. Together with reference TRBV2 and TRBJ2-3, the CDR3 gives the full variable domain: EPEVTQTPSHQVTQMGQEVILRCVPISNHLYFYWYRQILGQKVEFLVSFYNNEISEKSEIFDDQFSVERPDGSNFTLKIRSTKLEDSAMYFCASSDGTGGPRGTDTQYFGPGTRLTVL.

The chain joins TRBV9 to TRBJ1-1; TRBD1 matches at 7 bases. The CDR3 is 15 amino acids. J lost 5 bases, V lost 6 bases, and 13 bases had no gene match. The germline gives CDR1 SGDLS, CDR2 YYNGEE. The CDR3 DNA is TGTGCCAGCAACCAGGGCCCAGGGGGTGGAACTGAAGCTTTCTTT. Amino acids: CASNQGPGGGTEAFF. The whole variable domain, filled in from reference TRBV9 and TRBJ1-1, reads DSGVTQTPKHLITATGQRVTLRCSPRSGDLSVYWYQQSLDQGLQFLIQYYNGEERAKGNILERFSAQQFPDLHSELNLSSLELGDSALYFCASNQGPGGGTEAFFGQGTRLTVV.

The V call is TRBV4-2, the J call TRBJ1-1; 8 bases map to TRBD1. The CDR3 sequence is 15 residues long. Germline CDR1 and CDR2: LGHNA and YNFKEQ. V was clipped by 6 bases and J by 4 bases; unmatched bases: 10. The CDR3 loop reads CASSIITGGGTEAFF. The CDR3 nucleotides read TGTGCCAGCAGTATAATTACAGGGGGGGGCACTGAAGCTTTCTTT.

This chain uses TRBV7-9 with TRBJ2-7, with a tentative D call TRBD2 (7 bases). The CDR3 is 16 residues long. Germline V lookup: CDR1 SEHNR, CDR2 FQNEAQ (reference sequence). Trimming took 3 bases from V and 4 from J, leaving 19 bases between them. CDR3 loop: CASSFVSGGEAYEQYF. For the CDR3, the DNA is TGTGCCAGCAGCTTTGTTTCGGGGGGCGAGGCTTACGAGCAGTACTTC.

J is TRBJ2-7 and V is TRBV12-3 or TRBV12-4, with TRBD1 identical over 7 bases. J was trimmed by 12 bases and V by 3 bases; bases with no gene match: 5. The CDR3 has 11 residues. In DNA form, the CDR3 reads TGTGCCAGCAGTTTTGGGACAGAGGGGTACTTC. Its protein product is CASSFGTEGYF.

This clone appeared a few times. The chain employs TRBV30 and TRBJ2-3; TRBD2 might be the D (6 bases). Trimming cost V 5 bases and J 0 bases, with 12 bases left between them. Germline CDR1 is GTSNPN and CDR2 is SVGIG (reference sequence). The CDR3 consists of 14 residues. The chain's CDR3 is CAWEVAGSTDTQYF. As DNA, the CDR3 is TGTGCCTGGGAGGTGGCGGGGAGCACAGATACGCAGTATTTT.

The chain uses TRBV2 and TRBJ2-3, with 12 positions matching TRBD2. The CDR3 consists of 15 residues. Germline CDR1 is SNHLY and CDR2 is FYNNEI. The V gene end was trimmed by 2 bases and the J gene end by 6 bases; junction bases not matched to a gene: 3. The CDR3 spells CASSELAGGSDTQYF. The CDR3 region has the DNA TGTGCCAGCAGTGAACTAGCGGGGGGGTCGGATACGCAGTATTTT.

This clone occurred a few times. The chain is built from TRBV19 and TRBJ1-5, with D hard to call. Germline V gives CDR1 LNHDA, CDR2 SQIVND (reference sequence). The CDR3 spans 13 residues. Between the trimmed V and J ends, which lost 4 bases and 6 bases, there was a span of 10 bases. The CDR3 region is CASSTTEIQPQHF. The CDR3 nucleotides read TGTGCCAGTAGTACGACTGAAATTCAGCCCCAGCATTTT.

The rearrangement links TRBV7-2 to TRBJ2-5; TRBD2 aligns across 14 bases. V was pared by 4 bases and J by 6 bases, with 10 bases of the junction left unmatched. This CDR3 is built from 17 residues. CDR1 SGHTA and CDR2 FQGNSA come from the germline V gene. This CDR3 is CASSSPTSGRAPKTQYF. CDR3 sequence (DNA): TGTGCCAGCAGCTCGCCGACTAGCGGGAGGGCCCCGAAGACCCAGTACTTC. The whole variable domain, remainder taken from reference TRBV7-2 and TRBJ2-5, is GAGVSQSPSNKVTEKGKDVELRCDPISGHTALYWYRQSLGQGLEFLIYFQGNSAPDKSGLPSDRFSAERTGGSVSTLTIQRTQQEDSAVYLCASSSPTSGRAPKTQYFGPGTRLLVL.

The V call is TRBV19, the J call TRBJ1-1; 10 nucleotides align to TRBD1. V shed 5 bases and J 4 bases; nucleotides not matched to a gene: 13. There are 17 residues in the CDR3. Germline V lookup: CDR1 LNHDA, CDR2 SQIVND (reference sequence). CDR3 sequence reads: CASSFFTTGGVGTEAFF. The DNA of the CDR3 is TGTGCCAGTAGTTTCTTCACGACAGGGGGCGTGGGCACTGAAGCTTTCTTT.

The chain is built from TRBV30 and TRBJ2-7; D unresolved. The CDR3 has 12 amino acids. Germline V gene lookup returns CDR1 GTSNPN and CDR2 SVGIG (reference sequence). V lost 2 bases, J lost 5 bases, and 10 bases lay in between. CDR3 protein: CAWSRQVNEQYF. The CDR3, as DNA: TGTGCCTGGAGTCGTCAGGTTAACGAGCAGTACTTC.

The rearrangement joins TRBV6-1 to TRBJ2-1; D possibly corresponds to TRBD2 (5 bases). Trimming stripped 2 bases from V and 13 bases from J, with 15 bases between. The CDR3 sequence is 13 residues long. Germline CDR1 reads MNHNS; CDR2 reads SASEGT. The CDR3 protein is CASSEIASRSQFF. In DNA, the CDR3 is TGTGCCAGCAGTGAAATAGCGTCCCGATCACAGTTCTTC.

This clone came up a few times. This chain joins TRBV12-2 and TRBJ2-7; TRBD2, the D gene given by the table, was not confirmed from the DNA. TRBV12-2 is a pseudogene. This CDR3 comprises 15 residues. The CDR3 nucleotides are TGTGCAAGTCGCTTAACTAAAAGCGGGAGAATCGAGCAGTACTTC. It specifies CASRLTKSGRIEQYF.

The chain combines TRBV19 with TRBJ1-3, with 7 bases matching TRBD1. J lost 3 bases, V lost 6 bases, and 2 bases had no gene match. Looked up from germline, CDR1 is LNHDA and CDR2 is SQIVND (reference sequence). The CDR3 length is 13 residues. The chain's CDR3 is CASSGQVGNTIYF. The CDR3 nucleotides are TGTGCCAGTAGCGGACAGGTTGGAAACACCATATATTTT.

The gene calls are TRBV19 and TRBJ1-2, with D perhaps matching TRBD1 (6 bases). The germline V and J ends were trimmed by 5 bases and 3 bases, with 7 bases remaining between them. Germline values: CDR1 LNHDA, CDR2 SQIVND (reference sequence). The CDR3 runs 12 residues. CDR3 amino acids: CASSRTDYGYTF. As DNA, the CDR3 is TGTGCCAGTAGTCGGACAGACTATGGCTACACCTTC.

The V call is TRBV3-1 (or the pseudogene TRBV3-2), the J call TRBJ1-3; TRBD1 might be the D (6 bases). Trimming stripped 4 bases from V and 2 bases from J, with 12 bases between. This CDR3 has 15 amino acids. From germline, CDR1 is LGHDT and CDR2 YNNKEL (reference sequence). The CDR3 DNA sequence: TGTGCCAGCAGCCTCAGACAGGAGGCTGGAAACACCATATATTTT. Translating gives CASSLRQEAGNTIYF.

The chain carries TRBV6-5 and TRBJ2-7, with D uncertain. CDR3 length equals 12 residues. The V end was cut by 8 bases, the J end by 3 bases, with 11 bases between. Germline V lookup: CDR1 MNHEY, CDR2 SVGAGI. CDR3 bases: TGTGCCAGCGGAGCGCCCTACTACGAGCAGTACTTC. It specifies CASGAPYYEQYF.

The chain employs TRBV6-2 or TRBV6-3 and TRBJ1-1, with D perhaps matching TRBD1 (6 bases). From germline, CDR1 is MNHEY and CDR2 SVGEGT. Trimming stripped 4 bases from V and 3 bases from J, with 18 bases between. CDR3 length: 16 amino acids. The CDR3 sequence: CASSSPVGGADTEAFF. Written as DNA, the CDR3 is TGTGCCAGCAGTTCCCCGGTGGGGGGGGCTGACACTGAAGCTTTCTTT.

The DNA of the CDR3 is TGTGCCAGCAGCCAAGTTGGCAGCGAGCAGTACTTC. Protein product: CASSQVGSEQYF. The chain links TRBV3-1 (or the pseudogene TRBV3-2) to TRBJ2-7; no clear D gene. The length of the CDR3 is 12 residues. Germline loops: CDR1 LGHDT, CDR2 YNNKEL (reference sequence). The ends were cut back, 1 base at V and 6 bases at J, with 7 bases in the middle.

The gene calls are TRBV3-1 (or the pseudogene TRBV3-2) and TRBJ1-6; no clear D. Trimming took off 0 bases at V and 12 bases at J, with 9 bases between the two ends. This CDR3 is built from 13 residues. The germline gives CDR1 LGHDT, CDR2 YNNKEL (reference sequence). The CDR3 sequence is CASSQDAARPLHF. For the CDR3, the DNA is TGTGCCAGCAGCCAAGATGCGGCCCGACCCCTCCACTTT.